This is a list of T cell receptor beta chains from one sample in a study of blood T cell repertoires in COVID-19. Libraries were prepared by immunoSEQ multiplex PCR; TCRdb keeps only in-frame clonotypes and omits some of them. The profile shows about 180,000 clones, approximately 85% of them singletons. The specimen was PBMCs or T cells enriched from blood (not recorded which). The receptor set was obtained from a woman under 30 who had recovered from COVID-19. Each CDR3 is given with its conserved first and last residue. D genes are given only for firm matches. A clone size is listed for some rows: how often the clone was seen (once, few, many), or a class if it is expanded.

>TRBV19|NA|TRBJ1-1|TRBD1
CASRIPGQKNTEAFF
TGTGCCAGTAGAATCCCGGGACAGAAGAACACTGAAGCTTTCTTT
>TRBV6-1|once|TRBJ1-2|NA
CASSESTGGGANYGYTF
TGTGCCAGCAGTGAATCGACAGGCGGCGGCGCTAACTATGGCTACACCTTC
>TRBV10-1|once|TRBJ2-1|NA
CASRDSGNNEQFF
TGCGCCAGCAGGGACAGCGGGAACAATGAGCAGTTCTTC
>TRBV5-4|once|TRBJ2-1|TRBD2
CATRAGEYNEQFF
TGTGCCACAAGGGCGGGAGAGTACAATGAGCAGTTCTTC
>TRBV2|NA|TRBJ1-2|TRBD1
CASSEAHKSGTGYGYTF
TGTGCCAGCAGTGAAGCACATAAGTCCGGGACAGGCTATGGCTACACCTTC
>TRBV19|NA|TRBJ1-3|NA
CASTPSGNSGNTIYF
TGTGCCAGTACCCCCTCGGGTAACTCTGGAAACACCATATATTTT
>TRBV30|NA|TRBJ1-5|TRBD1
CAWTGQGNQPQHF
TGTGCCTGGACAGGACAGGGTAATCAGCCCCAGCATTTT
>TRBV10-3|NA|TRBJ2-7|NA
CAISVYSYEQYF
TGTGCCATCAGTGTGTACTCCTACGAGCAGTACTTC
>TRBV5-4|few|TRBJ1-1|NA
CASSPRDTLNTEAFF
TGTGCCAGCAGCCCCCGGGACACACTGAACACTGAAGCTTTCTTT
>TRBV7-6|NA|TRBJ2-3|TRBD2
CASSLGGGEDTQYF
TGTGCCAGCAGCTTGGGCGGGGGAGAGGATACGCAGTATTTT
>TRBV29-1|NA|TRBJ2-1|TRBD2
CSVEGTSGGNYEQFF
TGCAGCGTTGAAGGGACTAGCGGGGGAAATTATGAGCAGTTCTTC
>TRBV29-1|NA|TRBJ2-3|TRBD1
CSVGLTGGMTDTQYF
TGCAGCGTTGGCCTAACAGGGGGCATGACAGATACGCAGTATTTT
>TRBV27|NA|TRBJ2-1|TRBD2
CASSLSSGRGNEQFF
TGTGCCAGCAGTTTGTCTAGCGGGAGAGGAAATGAGCAGTTCTTC
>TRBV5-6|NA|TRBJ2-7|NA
CASSLAGQLKNYEQYF
TGTGCCAGCAGCTTGGCTGGACAGCTCAAAAACTACGAGCAGTACTTC
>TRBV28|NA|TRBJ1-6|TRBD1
CASSPDRGRLSPLHF
TGTGCCAGCAGTCCGGACAGGGGGCGTCTATCACCCCTCCACTTT
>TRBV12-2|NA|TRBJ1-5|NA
CASSPGGVGGMGQPQHF
TGTGCAAGTAGCCCTGGTGGAGTAGGTGGTATGGGTCAGCCCCAGCATTTT
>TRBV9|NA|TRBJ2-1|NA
CASSVRLYNEQFF
TGTGCCAGCAGCGTTCGACTTTACAATGAGCAGTTCTTC
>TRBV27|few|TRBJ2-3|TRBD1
CASSPIQGAPPDTQYF
TGTGCCAGCAGTCCCATTCAGGGGGCGCCCCCAGATACGCAGTATTTT
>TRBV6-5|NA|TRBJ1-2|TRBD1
CASSSGTGMLVYGYTF
TGTGCCAGCAGTTCCGGGACAGGGATGTTGGTCTATGGCTACACCTTC
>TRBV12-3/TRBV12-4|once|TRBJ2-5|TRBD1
CASRTGGSKTQYF
TGTGCCAGCCGGACAGGGGGCTCGAAGACCCAGTACTTC
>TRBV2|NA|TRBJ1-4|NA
CASRLDGVNEKLFF
TGTGCCAGCCGACTGGACGGGGTGAATGAAAAACTGTTTTTT
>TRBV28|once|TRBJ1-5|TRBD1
CASSPRPTGGSQPQHF
TGTGCCAGCAGTCCCCGCCCGACAGGGGGAAGCCAGCCCCAGCATTTT
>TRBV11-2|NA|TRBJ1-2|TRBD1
CASSLRTGTYGYTF
TGTGCCAGCAGCTTAAGGACAGGGACCTATGGCTACACCTTC
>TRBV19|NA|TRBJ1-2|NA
CASTDPGHIGSYTF
TGTGCCAGTACGGATCCAGGGCATATCGGAAGCTACACCTTC
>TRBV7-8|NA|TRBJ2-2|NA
CASSQLLMNTGELFF
TGTGCCAGCAGCCAACTCCTAATGAACACCGGGGAGCTGTTTTTT
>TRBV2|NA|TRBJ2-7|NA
CAGRQESYEQYF
TGTGCCGGGAGACAGGAGTCCTACGAGCAGTACTTC
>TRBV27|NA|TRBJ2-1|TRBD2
CASSLAGVGSYNEQFF
TGTGCCAGCAGCTTAGCGGGAGTGGGCTCCTACAATGAGCAGTTCTTC
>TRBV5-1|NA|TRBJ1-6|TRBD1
CASSLVDRGNSPLHF
TGCGCCAGCAGCTTGGTGGACAGGGGTAATTCACCCCTCCACTTT
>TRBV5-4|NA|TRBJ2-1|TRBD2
CASSHEQTSGGSFEQFF
TGTGCCAGCAGCCATGAACAGACTAGCGGGGGGTCTTTTGAGCAGTTCTTC
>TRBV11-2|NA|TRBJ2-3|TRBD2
CASSYPSGGLHSTDTQYF
TGTGCCAGCAGCTACCCTAGCGGGGGCCTTCATAGCACAGATACGCAGTATTTT
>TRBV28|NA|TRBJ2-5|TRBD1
CASNPTGLDGETQYF
TGTGCCAGCAACCCGACAGGGCTCGACGGCGAGACCCAGTACTTC
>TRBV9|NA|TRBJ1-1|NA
CASSPQAGENTEAFF
TGTGCCAGCAGCCCCCAAGCCGGGGAGAACACTGAAGCTTTCTTT